One and the same sample provided the 30 T cell receptor beta chains below, sequenced in a study of beta chain features in type 1 diabetes. Expressed TCRB transcripts were sequenced because the isolated RNA had all been reverse transcribed beforehand. The assay was immunoSEQ multiplex PCR, and TCRdb's table has in-frame clones only and misses some. The table has almost 350,000 clones, approximately 10% seen once. No antigen has been assigned to these receptors. General study results and limits: Moderate yet significant TCRB CDR3 shortening was seen in Type 1 diabetes patients in all four CD4+ subsets.

The sample consisted of central memory CD4+ T cells from blood. Source of these receptors: a man aged 25 to 40 with type 1 diabetes.

The V and J genes are TRBV30 and TRBJ2-5; D is perhaps TRBD2 (6 bases). The germline V gene has CDR1 GTSNPN and CDR2 SVGIG (reference sequence). There are 15 residues in the CDR3. V shed 0 bases and J shed 3 bases, with 14 bases lying between them. The CDR3 coding sequence is TGTGCCTGGAGTGTAGGGCAGCGGGCGAAAGAGACCCAGTACTTC. This encodes CAWSVGQRAKETQYF. Drawing the rest from reference TRBV30 and TRBJ2-5, the complete variable domain is SQTIHQWPATLVQPVGSPLSLECTVEGTSNPNLYWYRQAAGRGLQLLFYSVGIGQISSEVPQNLSASRPQDRQFILSSKKLLLSDSGFYLCAWSVGQRAKETQYFGPGTRLLVL.

The J gene is TRBJ1-6, the V gene TRBV25-1; unclear D gene. CDR3 length: 13 residues. Germline V lookup: CDR1 MGHDK, CDR2 SYGVNS. The germline V and J ends were trimmed by 4 bases and 13 bases, with 14 bases remaining between them. The CDR3 protein is CASSGPPPSPLHF. In DNA, the CDR3 is TGTGCCAGCAGTGGACCTCCGCCGTCCCCCCTCCACTTT.

This clone was counted a few times. This sample also contains other DNA sequences that code for the same CDR3. The J gene is TRBJ2-5, the V gene TRBV7-2; no firm D call. With 5 bases removed from V and 2 bases from J, the gap between germline ends came to 3 bases. CDR1 and CDR2 (germline): SGHTA, FQGNSA. The CDR3 is made up of 11 amino acids. CDR3 sequence (DNA): TGTGCCAGCAGCCTACAAGAGACCCAGTACTTC. Its protein product is CASSLQETQYF.

The chain links TRBV9 to TRBJ1-3, with D perhaps matching TRBD1 (5 bases). The CDR3 is made up of 16 amino acids. Trimming cost V 4 bases and J 0 bases, with 14 bases left between them. CDR1 is SGDLS and CDR2 is YYNGEE in the germline V gene. In DNA, the CDR3 is TGTGCCAGCAGCCACAAAACAGGAGGCTCTGGAAACACCATATATTTT. Translated: CASSHKTGGSGNTIYF. Complete variable domain (other parts from reference TRBV9 and TRBJ1-3): DSGVTQTPKHLITATGQRVTLRCSPRSGDLSVYWYQQSLDQGLQFLIQYYNGEERAKGNILERFSAQQFPDLHSELNLSSLELGDSALYFCASSHKTGGSGNTIYFGEGSWLTVV.

There are a few counts of this clone. This sequence joins TRBV25-1 and TRBJ2-3; 7 bases are shared with TRBD2. V lost 3 bases to trimming and J lost 8 bases; unmatched junction nucleotides: 2. Germline CDR1 is MGHDK and CDR2 is SYGVNS. This CDR3 comprises 12 residues. This CDR3 is CASSEWEGTQYF. DNA for the CDR3: TGTGCCAGCAGTGAGTGGGAGGGTACGCAGTATTTT.

The genes are TRBV6-4 and TRBJ1-1; 9 bases line up with TRBD1. The CDR3 totals 14 residues. Per germline, CDR1 MRHNA and CDR2 SNTAGT. Unmatched junction bases numbered 4, after V lost 4 bases and J lost 4 bases. CDR3 region: CASSAGTGLTEAFF. The CDR3 coding sequence is TGTGCCAGCAGTGCCGGGACAGGGCTCACTGAAGCTTTCTTT.

This clone came up a few times. The chain couples TRBV7-6 to TRBJ1-2; no definite D call. Per germline, CDR1 SGHVS and CDR2 FNYEAQ. Trimming stripped 5 bases from V and 2 bases from J, with 6 bases between. The CDR3 has 12 residues. CDR3 DNA sequence: TGTGCCAGCAGCCCCTCGAACTATGGCTACACCTTC. Translation gives CASSPSNYGYTF.

This chain joins TRBV5-6 and TRBJ1-2, with 10 bases lining up with TRBD1. The CDR3 contains 17 residues. Germline V gene data show CDR1 as SGHDT and CDR2 as YYEEEE. Trimming took 3 bases from V and 7 from J; bases not matched to a gene: 15. DNA of the CDR3: TGTGCCAGCAGCTCGGACCGGGACAGGGGAGTAGTGGGTGGCTACACCTTC. Protein sequence: CASSSDRDRGVVGGYTF. Filled out from reference TRBV5-6 and TRBJ1-2, the complete variable domain reads DAGVTQSPTHLIKTRGQQVTLRCSPKSGHDTVSWYQQALGQGPQFIFQYYEEEERQRGNFPDRFSGHQFPNYSSELNVNALLLGDSALYLCASSSDRDRGVVGGYTFGSGTRLTVV.

This chain joins TRBV6-1 and TRBJ1-5; the D is unclear. Germline lookup yields CDR1 MNHNS and CDR2 SASEGT. Trimming took off 2 bases at V and 4 bases at J, with 12 bases between the two ends. The CDR3 spans 15 residues. For the CDR3, the DNA is TGTGCCAGCAGTGAATCTTTTCTAGAGAATCAGCCCCAGCATTTT. Its protein is CASSESFLENQPQHF.

The CDR3 DNA reads TGTGCCAGCAGCGTAGGTCAGGGTGAGCAGTTCTTC. It codes for CASSVGQGEQFF. The J gene is TRBJ2-1, the V gene TRBV9, with TRBD1 as a possible D gene (5 bases). Germline loops: CDR1 SGDLS, CDR2 YYNGEE. V shed 0 bases and J shed 9 bases, with 7 bases lying between them. CDR3 size: 12 residues.

J is TRBJ1-6 and V is TRBV7-2; tentative D call: TRBD1 (6 bases). This CDR3 contains 17 residues. CDR1 and CDR2 from the germline V gene are SGHTA and FQGNSA. Trimming took 7 bases from V and 7 from J, leaving 23 bases between them. The CDR3, as DNA: TGTGCCAGCACCGATCGTAGTTTGCGGGGGGGCAATTCACCCCTCCACTTT. This codes for CASTDRSLRGGNSPLHF.

In this sample, this clone turned up many times. V usage is TRBV4-3 and J usage is TRBJ2-1; 7 bases line up with TRBD2. This CDR3 is built from 17 residues. V shed 0 bases, J shed 1 base, and the junction held 6 bases outside the gene matches. CDR1 is LGHNA and CDR2 is YSLEER in the germline V gene. The CDR3 DNA follows: TGCGCCAGCAGCCAAGATTGGGGGGGGTGGTCCTACAATGAGCAGTTCTTC. This codes for CASSQDWGGWSYNEQFF.

This clone showed up many times. V and J are TRBV5-6 and TRBJ2-3, with D possibly being TRBD2 (5 bases). Germline CDR1 SGHDT, CDR2 YYEEEE. V was trimmed by 3 bases and J by 8 bases, leaving 16 bases between them. The CDR3 spans 14 residues. CDR3 amino acids: CASSSTQHGSTQYF. The CDR3 DNA is TGTGCCAGCAGCTCAACGCAACATGGGAGTACGCAGTATTTT.

This clone was seen a few times. The chain uses TRBV7-2 and TRBJ2-1; D unclear. The CDR3 runs to 13 residues. Trimming removed 1 base at V and 7 bases at J, with 8 bases between. Per germline, CDR1 SGHTA and CDR2 FQGNSA. CDR3 coding DNA: TGTGCCAGCAGCTTAGGCCTAGGGAATGAGCAGTTCTTC. Protein sequence: CASSLGLGNEQFF.

This chain joins TRBV5-1 and TRBJ2-7, with 11 positions matching TRBD1. The CDR3 extends over 14 amino acids. V lost 5 bases, J lost 7 bases, and 8 bases stayed unmatched. Per germline, CDR1 SGHRS and CDR2 YFSETQ. The CDR3: CASSPGQGAWEQYF. In DNA form, the CDR3 reads TGCGCCAGCAGTCCTGGACAGGGGGCATGGGAGCAGTACTTC. The full variable domain, rest sourced from reference TRBV5-1 and TRBJ2-7, is KAGVTQTPRYLIKTRGQQVTLSCSPISGHRSVSWYQQTPGQGLQFLFEYFSETQRNKGNFPGRFSGRQFSNSRSEMNVSTLELGDSALYLCASSPGQGAWEQYFGPGTRLTVT.

This chain joins TRBV5-6 and TRBJ1-2; D remains unclear. Trimming removed 0 bases at V and 4 bases at J, with 13 bases between. From germline, CDR1 is SGHDT and CDR2 YYEEEE. CDR3 length equals 15 residues. This CDR3 reads CASSLVDPRVYGYTF. Written as DNA, the CDR3 is TGTGCCAGCAGCTTGGTAGACCCCCGGGTCTATGGCTACACCTTC. The whole variable domain, filled in from reference TRBV5-6 and TRBJ1-2, reads DAGVTQSPTHLIKTRGQQVTLRCSPKSGHDTVSWYQQALGQGPQFIFQYYEEEERQRGNFPDRFSGHQFPNYSSELNVNALLLGDSALYLCASSLVDPRVYGYTFGSGTRLTVV.

This clone was counted a few times. The rearrangement links TRBV6-1 to TRBJ2-1; 7 nucleotides line up with TRBD1. V shed 6 bases and J 2 bases; nucleotides not matched to a gene: 4. The CDR3 length is 14 residues. Germline assignment: CDR1 MNHNS and CDR2 SASEGT. CDR3 protein: CASRPTGPYNEQFF. The CDR3 coding sequence is TGTGCCAGCAGGCCGACAGGGCCCTACAATGAGCAGTTCTTC.

This clone was seen only a few times. The chain couples TRBV14 to TRBJ2-1; no clear D gene. This CDR3 comprises 12 residues. CDR1 and CDR2 (germline): SGHDN, FVKESK. Trimming stripped 2 bases from V and 12 bases from J, with 11 bases between. CDR3 loop: CASSQWPKGQFF. DNA of the CDR3: TGTGCCAGCAGCCAATGGCCAAAGGGGCAGTTCTTC. The variable domain in full, completed from reference TRBV14 and TRBJ2-1, reads EAGVTQFPSHSVIEKGQTVTLRCDPISGHDNLYWYRRVMGKEIKFLLHFVKESKQDESGMPNNRFLAERTGGTYSTLKVQPAELEDSGVYFCASSQWPKGQFFGPGTRLTVL.

Many counts were recorded for this clone. The chain carries TRBV9 and TRBJ2-7, with D maybe TRBD2 (6 bases). CDR1 SGDLS and CDR2 YYNGEE come from the germline V gene. This CDR3 has 14 amino acids. Trimming cost V 0 bases and J 6 bases, with 13 bases left between them. This chain's CDR3 is CASSVAPLAPEQYF. The CDR3 nucleotides read TGTGCCAGCAGCGTAGCTCCTCTAGCGCCCGAGCAGTACTTC.

This clone was picked up a small number of times. V gene TRBV4-3 combines with J gene TRBJ2-2; 9 nucleotides agree with TRBD2. Looked up from germline, CDR1 is LGHNA and CDR2 is YSLEER. The CDR3 has 20 amino acids. The trim removed 0 bases at V and 4 bases at J, leaving 15 bases unmatched. The CDR3 spells CASSQDVQRGDLRPTGELFF. The CDR3 nucleotides are TGCGCCAGCAGCCAAGATGTCCAGCGGGGGGACCTAAGGCCCACCGGGGAGCTGTTTTTT.

This clone has more than one count but fewer than ten. V usage is TRBV4-3 and J usage is TRBJ1-2, with 7 positions matching TRBD1. V was clipped by 7 bases and J by 5 bases; unmatched bases: 13. The CDR3 has 15 residues. CDR1 and CDR2 (germline): LGHNA, YSLEER. The CDR3, as DNA: TGCGCCAGCAACCCCCAACGGGAGGGGGCTTATGGCTACACCTTC. Amino acid sequence: CASNPQREGAYGYTF.

V and J are TRBV19 and TRBJ2-1, with 8 bases lining up with TRBD1. Germline CDR1 is LNHDA and CDR2 is SQIVND (reference sequence). The CDR3 consists of 12 residues. Trimming at V came to 8 bases and at J to 6 bases, leaving 3 bases not matched to a gene. The CDR3 coding sequence is TGTGCCAGTGTCGGACAGGGCAATGAGCAGTTCTTC. Encoded protein: CASVGQGNEQFF.

This clone was found many times. The V call is TRBV15, the J call TRBJ1-1; a weak D match, TRBD1 (6 bases). Trimming removed 0 bases from V and 1 base from J, with 6 bases in between. Per germline, CDR1 LNHNV and CDR2 YYDKDF (reference sequence). The CDR3 length is 14 residues. DNA of the CDR3: TGTGCCACCAGCAGAGAACAGGGGAACACTGAAGCTTTCTTT. The encoded protein is CATSREQGNTEAFF. Based on the CDR3 plus reference TRBV15 and TRBJ1-1, the full variable domain is DAMVIQNPRYQVTQFGKPVTLSCSQTLNHNVMYWYQQKSSQAPKLLFHYYDKDFNNEADTPDNFQSRRPNTSFCFLDIRSPGLGDTAMYLCATSREQGNTEAFFGQGTRLTVV.

This clone was seen a handful of times. The V and J genes are TRBV5-1 and TRBJ2-3; TRBD2 matches at 8 bases. The V and J ends lost 0 bases and 3 bases, in that order; junction bases with no gene match: 6. Germline V gives CDR1 SGHRS, CDR2 YFSETQ. The CDR3 is 16 amino acids. CDR3 DNA: TGCGCCAGCAGCTTGGGGCCGGGGGGGCCAACAGATACGCAGTATTTT. Protein product: CASSLGPGGPTDTQYF.

This clone was detected only a few times. The chain carries TRBV18 and TRBJ2-6; D is possibly TRBD1 (6 bases). Germline V gene sequence: CDR1 KGHSH, CDR2 LQKENI. CDR3 length: 14 residues. Trimming removed 8 bases from V and 1 base from J, with 9 bases in between. This CDR3 is CASQQGSGANVLTF. The CDR3 bases are TGTGCCAGCCAACAGGGTTCTGGGGCCAACGTCCTGACTTTC. Filled out from reference TRBV18 and TRBJ2-6, the complete variable domain reads NAGVMQNPRHLVRRRGQEARLRCSPMKGHSHVYWYRQLPEEGLKFMVYLQKENIIDESGMPKERFSAEFPKEGPSILRIQQVVRGDSAAYFCASQQGSGANVLTFGAGSRLTVL.

The chain employs TRBV4-1 and TRBJ2-3; perhaps TRBD2 as D (6 bases). V lost 0 bases, J lost 2 bases, and 24 bases lay in between. Germline CDR1 reads MGHRA; CDR2 reads YSYEKL. CDR3 length: 20 residues. The CDR3 DNA follows: TGCGCCAGCAGCCAAGATCCCCCGTTAGACCCGGGACTCGACACAGATACGCAGTATTTT. Residues: CASSQDPPLDPGLDTDTQYF.

This clone was recorded a few times. The chain is built from TRBV6-1 and TRBJ1-3; D might be TRBD1 (6 bases). V was shortened by 3 bases and J by 4 bases, with 13 bases between the two germline ends. This CDR3 has 15 residues. CDR1 MNHNS and CDR2 SASEGT come from the germline V gene. The CDR3 DNA reads TGTGCCAGCAGTGACGAGGACAGATTCGGAAACACCATATATTTT. Translated: CASSDEDRFGNTIYF.

This CDR3 is CASSSGLNEQFF. Here the CDR3 DNA reads TGTGCCAGTAGTTCAGGGTTGAATGAGCAGTTCTTC. The chain couples TRBV19 to TRBJ2-1, with D perhaps matching TRBD1 (5 bases). The CDR3 length is 12 residues. Germline V gene data show CDR1 as LNHDA and CDR2 as SQIVND (reference sequence). Trimming took 5 bases from V and 7 from J, leaving 9 bases between them.

The genes are TRBV6-6 and TRBJ2-3, with 9 bases matching TRBD2. Germline-derived CDR1 and CDR2 are MNHNY and SVGAGI (reference sequence). CDR3 size: 15 residues. V lost 8 bases, J lost 4 bases, and 10 bases stayed unmatched. CDR3 amino acids: CASGSSGAVPDTQYF. The DNA for the CDR3 is TGTGCCAGCGGATCTAGCGGGGCTGTGCCAGATACGCAGTATTTT.

This clone was seen only a few times. The chain is built from TRBV5-4 and TRBJ2-7, with TRBD2 matching over 13 bases. CDR3 length: 16 residues. V lost 4 bases, J lost 0 bases, and 4 bases stayed unmatched. Germline loops: CDR1 SGHNT, CDR2 YYREEE (reference sequence). CDR3 sequence reads: CASSLGLAGASYEQYF. The CDR3 coding sequence is TGTGCCAGCAGCCTCGGACTAGCGGGGGCCTCCTACGAGCAGTACTTC.